These 25 T cell receptor beta chains came from one sample sequenced in a study of T cell repertoires in cytomegalovirus infection. These receptors' antigens are unknown. Using its own MiXCR run on the reads, TCRdb lists one record per CDR3 protein. This table has hundreds of thousands of distinct CDR3 sequences, approximately 33% appearing once. The specimen comprised cultured PBMCs, sampled from culture after CMV antigen stimulation. Every receptor here comes from a human donor in good health (CMV status not recorded). Some clones in this sample may be carry-over from other donors' samples.

The V gene is TRBV7-2, the J gene TRBJ1-3, with 8 nucleotides matching TRBD1. Losses at the gene ends were 8 bases for V and 0 bases for J; bases not matched to a gene: 6. The CDR3 consists of 15 residues. The germline CDR1 and CDR2 sequences are SGHTA and FQGNSA. The CDR3 loop reads CASLRTGFSGNTIYF. In nucleotides, the CDR3 is TGTGCCAGCTTGAGGACAGGGTTCTCTGGAAACACCATATATTTT. Full variable domain (remainder filled in from reference TRBV7-2 and TRBJ1-3): GAGVSQSPSNKVTEKGKDVELRCDPISGHTALYWYRQSLGQGLEFLIYFQGNSAPDKSGLPSDRFSAERTGGSVSTLTIQRTQQEDSAVYLCASLRTGFSGNTIYFGEGSWLTVV.

This clonotype was seen just once. The V and J genes are TRBV10-3 and TRBJ2-7; D not certain. Per germline, CDR1 ENHRY and CDR2 SYGVKD. V lost 4 bases, J lost 3 bases, and 13 bases lay in between. The CDR3 spans 14 residues. CDR3 DNA sequence: TGTGCCATCAGTGCCCTCGGCCCTCTCTACGAGCAGTACTTC. Protein sequence: CAISALGPLYEQYF.

This clonotype occurred a few times. The genes are TRBV20-1 and TRBJ2-3; TRBD2 is a possible D gene (6 bases). V was shortened by 1 base and J by 0 bases, with 17 bases between the two germline ends. Germline CDR1 is DFQATT and CDR2 is SNEGSKA (reference sequence). The CDR3 consists of 17 residues. In DNA, the CDR3 is TGCAGTGCTAGAGTCCCGGGAGAACGCCTAAGCACAGATACGCAGTATTTT. Its protein product is CSARVPGERLSTDTQYF.

This rearrangement joins TRBV11-2 to TRBJ2-1, with TRBD2 matching 8 bases. Germline loops: CDR1 SGHAT, CDR2 FQNNGV. V was clipped by 4 bases and J by 4 bases; unmatched bases: 6. CDR3 length equals 15 residues. The CDR3 nucleotides read TGTGCCAGCAGCTCCAGCGGGAGTAGGTACAATGAGCAGTTCTTC. Translating gives CASSSSGSRYNEQFF.

The chain employs TRBV12-3 or TRBV12-4 and TRBJ2-7; 10 bases map to TRBD2. The CDR3 runs 15 residues. V was clipped by 4 bases and J by 5 bases; unmatched bases: 8. The CDR3 DNA reads TGTGCCAGCAGTTCTCATAGCGGGGGGTCCCACGAGCAGTACTTC. As protein: CASSSHSGGSHEQYF.

This clonotype appeared a few times. The chain carries TRBV27 and TRBJ1-4, with D tentatively TRBD1 (5 bases). Deletions cut 2 bases from V and 7 bases from J, with 11 bases between. The CDR3 loop spans 14 amino acids. In germline, CDR1 is MNHEY, CDR2 SMNVEV (reference sequence). Here the CDR3 DNA reads TGTGCCAGCAGTTTAATGGGGCGGGGTGAAAAACTGTTTTTT. Protein product: CASSLMGRGEKLFF.

The chain combines TRBV5-6 with TRBJ1-2, with D possibly TRBD1 on 6 matching bases. The CDR3 runs 14 residues. Germline V gives CDR1 SGHDT, CDR2 YYEEEE. V was shortened by 5 bases and J by 4 bases, with 15 bases between the two germline ends. The CDR3 here is CASRRQETPYGYTF. The DNA for the CDR3 is TGTGCCAGCAGAAGACAGGAAACCCCCTATGGCTACACCTTC.

This clonotype was picked up a small number of times. V is TRBV4-3 and J is TRBJ2-1, with TRBD1 identical over 7 bases. The trim removed 0 bases at V and 6 bases at J, leaving 8 bases unmatched. The CDR3 length is 16 residues. The germline CDR1 and CDR2 sequences are LGHNA and YSLEER. The CDR3 is CASSQDRAGGFNEQFF. The DNA of the CDR3 is TGCGCCAGCAGCCAAGATAGGGCAGGGGGATTCAATGAGCAGTTCTTC.

The sample holds a few counts of this clonotype. The chain employs TRBV20-1 and TRBJ2-7; no clear D gene. The V gene's germline CDR1 is DFQATT and CDR2 SNEGSKA (reference sequence). V dropped 0 bases and J dropped 1 base, with 10 bases sitting between them. The CDR3 has 14 amino acids. DNA for the CDR3: TGCAGTGCTAGAGATTTGGGTCTATCCTACGAGCAGTACTTC. It encodes CSARDLGLSYEQYF.

The chain joins TRBV15 to TRBJ2-4; D is uncertain. V lost 0 bases, J lost 5 bases, and 11 bases lay in between. Germline lookup yields CDR1 LNHNV and CDR2 YYDKDF (reference sequence). The CDR3 spans 15 residues. The CDR3 spells CATSRDRAEQNIQYF. The CDR3 DNA sequence: TGTGCCACCAGCAGAGATCGGGCAGAACAAAACATTCAGTACTTC.

The chain couples TRBV10-3 to TRBJ1-5, with D maybe TRBD1 (5 bases). V lost 4 bases to trimming and J lost 7 bases, with 11 bases between them. The V gene's germline CDR1 is ENHRY and CDR2 SYGVKD. The CDR3 runs to 13 residues. CDR3 region: CAISAGADQPQHF. CDR3 in DNA: TGTGCCATCAGTGCCGGGGCGGACCAGCCCCAGCATTTT.

At least ten counts were recorded for this clonotype. The chain couples TRBV7-2 to TRBJ2-3; no clear D gene. V dropped 3 bases and J dropped 8 bases, with 6 bases sitting between them. The germline gives CDR1 SGHTA, CDR2 FQGNSA. The CDR3 consists of 11 residues. Here the CDR3 reads CASSFEATQYF. CDR3 coding DNA: TGTGCCAGCAGCTTTGAAGCTACGCAGTATTTT.

The chain recombines TRBV28 with TRBJ2-3, with D possibly matching TRBD2 (5 bases). This CDR3 has 16 amino acids. V was trimmed by 3 bases and J by 3 bases, leaving 16 bases between them. Germline assignment: CDR1 MDHEN and CDR2 SYDVKM. The CDR3 nucleotides are TGTGCCAGCAGTTTCCTACTAGGGAAAGAAACAGATACGCAGTATTTT. Translated: CASSFLLGKETDTQYF. Full variable domain (remainder filled in from reference TRBV28 and TRBJ2-3): DVKVTQSSRYLVKRTGEKVFLECVQDMDHENMFWYRQDPGLGLRLIYFSYDVKMKEKGDIPEGYSVSREKKERFSLILESASTNQTSMYLCASSFLLGKETDTQYFGPGTRLTVL.

This clonotype appeared a few times. The chain recombines TRBV28 with TRBJ1-1, with 10 nucleotides matching TRBD1. CDR1 is MDHEN and CDR2 is SYDVKM in the germline V gene. V lost 4 bases and J lost 5; bases outside the gene matches: 4. The CDR3 covers 14 residues. The CDR3 nucleotides are TGTGCCAGCAGTTGGGGGACAGGGGTGACTGAAGCTTTCTTT. Protein sequence: CASSWGTGVTEAFF.

This clonotype appeared a few times. The rearrangement uses TRBV7-6 and TRBJ2-1; 8 bases match TRBD1. CDR3 length: 15 residues. Trimming took 0 bases from V and 7 from J; bases not matched to a gene: 5. The V gene's germline CDR1 is SGHVS and CDR2 FNYEAQ. CDR3 in amino acids: CASSLARTGMNEQFF. CDR3 coding DNA: TGTGCCAGCAGCTTAGCGAGGACAGGGATGAATGAGCAGTTCTTC.

This clonotype was seen repeatedly, ten times or more. The rearrangement joins TRBV7-9 to TRBJ1-1; possibly TRBD1 for D (5 bases). The germline CDR1 and CDR2 sequences are SEHNR and FQNEAQ (reference sequence). CDR3 length equals 14 residues. Between the trimmed V and J ends, which lost 4 bases and 4 bases, there was a span of 13 bases. The CDR3 coding sequence is TGTGCCAGCAGCTCCCGGACGGGGCTCACTGAAGCTTTCTTT. Its protein is CASSSRTGLTEAFF.

The chain employs TRBV6-1 and TRBJ2-1; 8 bases align to TRBD1. From germline, CDR1 is MNHNS and CDR2 SASEGT. After removal of 8 bases from V and 2 bases from J, the junction contained 5 bases not matched to a gene. The CDR3 spans 14 residues. The DNA of the CDR3 is TGTGCCAGCGCCTGGACAGGGACCTACAATGAGCAGTTCTTC. Protein product: CASAWTGTYNEQFF.

In this sample, this clonotype turned up a few times. The chain carries TRBV18 and TRBJ1-1; D call uncertain. The CDR3 loop spans 14 amino acids. The germline CDR1 and CDR2 sequences are KGHSH and LQKENI. V gave up 1 base and J gave up 6 bases, with 12 bases separating them. In DNA, the CDR3 is TGTGCCAGCTCACCACTTTTAGAGGGCCCTGAAGCTTTCTTT. It translates to CASSPLLEGPEAFF.

This clonotype was seen only a few times. The chain recombines TRBV19 with TRBJ2-3; D remains unclear. From germline, CDR1 is LNHDA and CDR2 SQIVND (reference sequence). V was pared by 7 bases and J by 0 bases, with 14 bases between. This CDR3 region has 15 residues. CDR3 coding DNA: TGTGCCAGTACCCTTTCGGCAGCCAGCACAGATACGCAGTATTTT. This translates into CASTLSAASTDTQYF. The full variable domain, its missing parts supplied by reference TRBV19 and TRBJ2-3, is DGGITQSPKYLFRKEGQNVTLSCEQNLNHDAMYWYRQDPGQGLRLIYYSQIVNDFQKGDIAEGYSVSREKKESFPLTVTSAQKNPTAFYLCASTLSAASTDTQYFGPGTRLTVL.

This clonotype turned up a few times. The CDR3 protein is CAAGYETQYF. The CDR3 nucleotides read TGTGCCGCTGGCTACGAGACCCAGTACTTC. The rearrangement joins TRBV19 to TRBJ2-5; no reliable D call. The CDR3 is made up of 10 amino acids. Germline values: CDR1 LNHDA, CDR2 SQIVND (reference sequence). Trimming removed 11 bases from V and 5 bases from J, with 9 bases in between.

This clonotype was observed a few times. Here the CDR3 DNA reads TGTGCCAGCAGCTTATTTGCGGGCAGCACAGATACGCAGTATTTT. Amino acids: CASSLFAGSTDTQYF. This chain uses TRBV7-2 with TRBJ2-3, with a weak D call TRBD2 (5 bases). The CDR3 sequence is 15 residues long. CDR1 is SGHTA and CDR2 is FQGNSA in the germline V gene. V gave up 2 bases and J gave up 0 bases, with 9 bases separating them.

This clonotype was seen more than once but under ten times. J is TRBJ1-1 and V is TRBV7-4; no clear D gene. The CDR3 is made up of 14 amino acids. CDR1 is SGHVT, CDR2 SQSDAQ, per germline. Trimming took off 5 bases at V and 3 bases at J, with 13 bases between the two ends. The CDR3 nucleotides read TGTGCCAGCAGCCTCCCGGGAAGGGACACTGAAGCTTTCTTT. Amino acids: CASSLPGRDTEAFF.

This clonotype was counted at least ten times. The V and J genes are TRBV7-2 and TRBJ1-2; possible D gene TRBD1, 6 bases. The CDR3 is 13 residues long. Germline loops: CDR1 SGHTA, CDR2 FQGNSA. Trimming took off 2 bases at V and 6 bases at J, with 10 bases between the two ends. CDR3 nucleotides: TGTGCCAGCAGCTTATCAGGGGAGCATGGCTACACCTTC. Translation: CASSLSGEHGYTF.

This clonotype was seen a few times. The chain joins TRBV7-2 to TRBJ2-5, with 7 bases identical to TRBD2. CDR3 size: 15 residues. CDR1 and CDR2 from the germline V gene are SGHTA and FQGNSA. After removal of 3 bases from V and 3 bases from J, the junction contained 7 bases not matched to a gene. The CDR3 DNA reads TGTGCCAGCAGCTTGCATCCGGGACTAAAAGAGACCCAGTACTTC. As protein: CASSLHPGLKETQYF.

The chain joins TRBV11-2 to TRBJ2-7; TRBD2 agrees at 10 bases. J was trimmed by 3 bases and V by 5 bases; bases with no gene match: 7. The CDR3 extends over 15 amino acids. Germline CDR1 is SGHAT and CDR2 is FQNNGV. The DNA of the CDR3 is TGTGCCAGCAGCGCAAGCGGGAGGGCCCTCTACGAGCAGTACTTC. This translates into CASSASGRALYEQYF.